These T cell receptor beta chains were read from a single sample in a study of radiation and T cells in renal cell carcinoma. The assay was immunoSEQ multiplex PCR, and TCRdb's table has in-frame clones only and misses some. This table has around 12,000 clones, roughly 65% appearing once. Sequenced here: tumor tissue, sampled from a patient whose treatment was nephrectomy without radiotherapy. The receptors were gathered from a woman aged 80 or older with renal cell carcinoma. CDR3s include the opening cysteine and the closing phenylalanine or tryptophan. The D gene is left open where the match is weak. Clone size is given for some rows only: seen once, a few or many times, or a class if the clone is expanded.

>TRBJ2-5|TRBV25-1|TRBD2|-
CASSTWTSGRPETQYF
TGTGCCAGCAGTACCTGGACTAGCGGGCGCCCAGAGACCCAGTACTTC
>TRBJ2-3|TRBV9|TRBD2|-
CASSVGASGGSTDTQYF
TGTGCCAGCAGCGTAGGCGCTAGCGGGGGGTCGACAGATACGCAGTATTTT
>TRBJ2-1|TRBV12-5|TRBD1|medium-sized
CASGLGGTVHEQFF
TGTGCTAGTGGTTTGGGAGGGACAGTCCATGAGCAGTTCTTC
>TRBJ2-7|TRBV11-2|TRBD1|-
CASSPGTGLSYEQYF
TGTGCCAGCAGCCCCGGGACAGGATTGTCCTACGAGCAGTACTTC
>TRBJ1-1|TRBV7-9|-|-
CASSSFVGQNTEAFF
TGTGCCAGCAGCTCGTTTGTAGGGCAAAACACTGAAGCTTTCTTT
>TRBJ2-1|TRBV2|-|-
CASRAAGLYNEQFF
TGTGCCAGTAGAGCCGCGGGCCTCTACAATGAGCAGTTCTTC
>TRBJ1-6|TRBV5-6|-|-
CASSLAGGADSPLHF
TGTGCCAGCAGCTTGGCTGGGGGCGCGGATTCACCCCTCCACTTT
>TRBJ2-3|TRBV6-4|TRBD2|-
CASSVGLDTDTQYF
TGTGCCAGCAGTGTTGGACTAGATACGGATACGCAGTATTTT
>TRBJ1-2|TRBV2|-|-
CASSETVSNYGYTF
TGTGCCAGCAGTGAAACCGTGTCTAACTATGGCTACACCTTC
>TRBJ1-3|TRBV28|-|-
CASSSSSDSGNTIYF
TGTGCCAGCAGTTCATCATCAGACTCTGGAAACACCATATATTTT
>TRBJ1-4|TRBV19|-|-
CASNGAVEKLFF
TGTGCCAGTAATGGGGCAGTTGAAAAACTGTTTTTT
>TRBJ1-1|TRBV19|-|once
CASSITSGRGLNTEAFF
TGTGCCAGTAGTATCACGTCGGGGAGGGGCCTGAACACTGAAGCTTTCTTT
>TRBJ1-2|TRBV2|TRBD1|-
CASSELTGEAYTF
TGTGCCAGCAGTGAATTAACAGGGGAGGCCTACACCTTC
>TRBJ1-2|TRBV9|-|once
CASSVGGSFYGYTF
TGTGCCAGCAGCGTAGGGGGGTCATTCTATGGCTACACCTTC
>TRBJ2-2|TRBV28|TRBD1|-
CASSSTGKRTGELFF
TGTGCCAGCAGTTCGACAGGGAAACGCACCGGGGAGCTGTTTTTT
>TRBJ2-1|TRBV2|TRBD2|-
CASSVTSGAYNEQFF
TGTGCCAGCAGCGTAACTAGCGGAGCCTACAATGAGCAGTTCTTC
>TRBJ2-5|TRBV9|TRBD1|few
CASSGQGETQYF
TGTGCCAGCAGCGGACAGGGAGAGACCCAGTACTTC
>TRBJ1-1|TRBV7-9|-|few
CASSLGGGEAFF
TGTGCCAGCAGCTTAGGAGGCGGGGAAGCTTTCTTT
>TRBJ1-1|TRBV2|-|-
CASRAGEHTEAFF
TGTGCCAGCCGGGCAGGGGAGCACACTGAAGCTTTCTTT
>TRBJ2-1|TRBV7-2|TRBD1|once
CASRPTGTGLYNEQFF
TGTGCCAGCAGACCAACCGGGACAGGGTTGTACAATGAGCAGTTCTTC
>TRBJ1-3|TRBV7-2|TRBD1|-
CASSFRTGGFSGNTIYF
TGTGCCAGCAGCTTTCGGACAGGGGGCTTCTCTGGAAACACCATATATTTT
>TRBJ1-1|TRBV27|-|few
CASSLLGGAVREAFF
TGTGCCAGCAGTTTACTGGGGGGTGCGGTTCGTGAAGCTTTCTTT
>TRBJ2-7|TRBV5-4|-|-
CASSLTASSYEQYF
TGTGCCAGCAGCCTGACCGCGAGCTCCTACGAGCAGTACTTC
>TRBJ1-2|TRBV28|TRBD1|-
CASSRDRGIYGYTF
TGTGCCAGCAGTCGGGACAGAGGAATCTATGGCTACACCTTC
>TRBJ2-1|TRBV4-1|-|-
CASSQVENEQFF
TGCGCCAGCAGCCAAGTTGAGAATGAGCAGTTCTTC
>TRBJ1-5|TRBV28|TRBD1|few
CASSGPDRVNQPQHF
TGTGCCAGCAGTGGCCCGGACAGGGTCAATCAGCCCCAGCATTTT
>TRBJ1-3|TRBV7-8|-|-
CASRGGRGSGNTIYF
TGTGCCAGCAGGGGTGGAAGGGGCTCTGGAAACACCATATATTTT
>TRBJ1-1|TRBV6-5|-|few
CAISERTEAFF
TGTGCCATCAGTGAACGAACTGAAGCTTTCTTT
>TRBJ2-3|TRBV7-7|-|-
CASSPDSSTDTQYF
TGTGCTAGCAGCCCCGACTCCAGCACAGATACGCAGTATTTT
>TRBJ1-1|TRBV27|-|-
CASSLFFGSGTEAFF
TGTGCCAGCAGTTTATTCTTTGGAAGTGGGACTGAAGCTTTCTTT
>TRBJ1-5|TRBV11-2|TRBD1|-
CASSLGAGGAAYQPQHF
TGTGCCAGCAGCTTAGGCGCAGGGGGGGCTGCGTATCAGCCCCAGCATTTT
>TRBJ1-6|TRBV7-2|-|-
CASSSTGVQNSPLHF
TGTGCCAGCAGCTCTACAGGCGTCCAAAATTCACCCCTCCACTTT
>TRBJ2-1|TRBV4-1|TRBD1|medium-sized
CASSHPGLKLGTGYNEQFF
TGCGCCAGCAGCCACCCCGGCCTAAAACTCGGGACAGGGTACAATGAGCAGTTCTTC
>TRBJ1-1|TRBV4-1|-|-
CASSQAETEAFF
TGCGCCAGCAGCCAAGCCGAAACTGAAGCTTTCTTT
>TRBJ1-1|TRBV7-6|TRBD1|medium-sized
CASSYRGGPNTEAFF
TGTGCCAGCAGCTACCGAGGGGGCCCGAACACTGAAGCTTTCTTT
>TRBJ2-2|TRBV29-1|-|-
CSVQGYGELFF
TGCAGCGTGCAGGGATACGGGGAGCTGTTTTTT
>TRBJ1-1|TRBV7-8|-|-
CASSFQGPFGTEAFF
TGTGCCAGCAGCTTCCAGGGCCCGTTTGGCACTGAAGCTTTCTTT
>TRBJ2-1|TRBV27|-|-
CASSLGQSSSYNEQFF
TGTGCCAGCAGTCTGGGACAATCGAGCTCCTACAATGAGCAGTTCTTC
>TRBJ1-2|TRBV29-1|-|-
CSVDTDPGAAYGYTF
TGCAGCGTTGACACGGACCCAGGGGCAGCCTATGGCTACACCTTC
>TRBJ1-1|TRBV5-4|TRBD1|-
CASSQTGPFPAFF
TGTGCCAGCAGCCAGACAGGGCCCTTCCCCGCTTTCTTT
>TRBJ1-2|TRBV19|-|few
CASSQNRFYGYTF
TGTGCCAGTTCACAGAACCGGTTTTATGGCTACACCTTC
>TRBJ1-1|TRBV12-5|TRBD1|few
CASGRGTGGTEAFF
TGTGCTAGTGGCCGGGGGACAGGCGGGACTGAAGCTTTCTTT
>TRBJ2-1|TRBV20-1|-|medium-sized
CSAKGYNEQFF
TGCAGTGCTAAGGGCTACAATGAGCAGTTCTTC
>TRBJ2-3|TRBV11-2|-|-
CASSASHVGADTQYF
TGTGCCAGCAGCGCATCACACGTCGGGGCAGATACGCAGTATTTT
>TRBJ1-6|TRBV4-1|-|-
CASSQGLLPLYNSPLHF
TGCGCCAGCAGCCAAGGACTACTCCCCCTCTATAATTCACCCCTCCACTTT
>TRBJ1-5|TRBV10-2|-|-
CASSPSQVQGYSNQPQHF
TGCGCCAGCAGTCCGTCCCAGGTACAAGGCTATAGCAATCAGCCCCAGCATTTT
>TRBJ2-7|TRBV9|-|-
CASSVGEGIHEQYF
TGTGCCAGCAGCGTAGGAGAGGGAATCCACGAGCAGTACTTC
>TRBJ2-2|TRBV7-9|TRBD1|medium-sized
CASSRDRLYTGELFF
TGTGCCAGCAGCCGGGACAGGTTATACACCGGGGAGCTGTTTTTT
>TRBJ2-3|TRBV9|-|-
CASSVVSVGTQYF
TGTGCCAGCAGCGTAGTTAGCGTTGGTACGCAGTATTTT
>TRBJ2-5|TRBV6-6|-|-
CASGLRSGETQYF
TGTGCCAGCGGGTTAAGGTCTGGGGAGACCCAGTACTTC
>TRBJ2-7|TRBV19|-|-
CASSDRGGAGEQYF
TGTGCCAGTAGTGATAGGGGAGGAGCCGGCGAGCAGTACTTC
>TRBJ2-1|TRBV11-3|TRBD1|medium-sized
CASSLKTGVSYNEQFF
TGTGCCAGCAGCTTAAAGACAGGGGTTAGCTACAATGAGCAGTTCTTC
>TRBJ1-2|TRBV14|TRBD1|-
CASSQDWDRNINGYTF
TGTGCCAGCAGCCAAGACTGGGACAGGAATATCAATGGCTACACCTTC